A single sample gave rise to the 4 T cell receptor beta chains below, sequenced in a study of shared clonotypes between healthy human individuals. Using immunoSEQ multiplex PCR, the repertoire was profiled, and TCRdb retains in-frame clones only, with some absent. The sample has some 1,100,000 clones, approximately 80% seen once. The source material was memory CD4+ T cells from PBMCs. Subset indicated: CD45RA-negative fraction. The origin of the receptors is a man younger than 35 in good health. Some clones in this sample may be carry-over from other donors' samples.

The rearrangement uses TRBV6-1 and TRBJ2-7; D unresolved. The length of the CDR3 is 14 residues. CDR1 and CDR2 from the germline V gene are MNHNS and SASEGT. The germline V and J ends were trimmed by 1 base and 3 bases, with 10 bases remaining between them. Here the CDR3 DNA reads TGTGCCAGCAGTGAAGGAAGCTCCATCTACGAGCAGTACTTC. Translating gives CASSEGSSIYEQYF.

This chain uses TRBV28 with TRBJ1-2, with 10 bases aligning to TRBD1. The junction had 4 bases not matched to a gene; V was cut back by 6 bases and J by 3 bases. The CDR3 sequence is 14 residues long. The germline gives CDR1 MDHEN, CDR2 SYDVKM. CDR3 sequence (DNA): TGTGCCAGCAGCTCAGGACAGGGGGACTATGGCTACACCTTC. This sequence encodes CASSSGQGDYGYTF.

The V and J genes are TRBV10-3 and TRBJ2-7; 10 nucleotides line up with TRBD2. With 3 bases clipped from V and 4 bases from J, the junction kept 6 bases outside the gene matches. This CDR3 is 15 amino acids long. Germline-derived CDR1 and CDR2 are ENHRY and SYGVKD. DNA of the CDR3: TGTGCCATCAGTGATCACCTAGCGGGAGTGTACGAGCAGTACTTC. It specifies CAISDHLAGVYEQYF.

The J gene is TRBJ2-7, the V gene TRBV6-1; D is uncertain. The germline V gene encodes CDR1 MNHNS and CDR2 SASEGT. Trimming took 7 bases from V and 1 from J, leaving 17 bases between them. The CDR3 runs 15 residues. The CDR3 region has the DNA TGTGCCAGCATTAAACAAGTGGCCCAATCCTACGAGCAGTACTTC. It is translated as CASIKQVAQSYEQYF.